The clone carrying this T cell receptor beta chain was seen at least ten times. The data belong to a study of Graves' ophthalmopathy and Graves' hyperthyroidism. About the research overall: At the time of initial diagnosis and before any treatment, peripheral blood was collected.

Germline loops: CDR1 MNHEY, CDR2 SMNVEV (reference sequence). The CDR3 consists of 15 residues. The V end was cut by 1 base, the J end by 5 bases, with 14 bases between. Uncontrolled infections, other autoimmune diseases, pregnancy or lactation barred patients from enrollment. Beta-chain TCR CDR3 regions were amplified from RNA transcripts. A first-round RT-PCR used HTBI primers, followed by a second-round multiplex PCR. TCRdb used MiXCR to reprocess the multiplex PCR reads, holding one entry per CDR3 protein. This sample yields roughly 420,000 distinct CDR3 sequences, of which around 21% are seen a single time; approximately 3.2% belongs to the top ten.

The sequencing input was peripheral blood. The receptor was isolated from a woman aged 18-29 years with stable Graves' hyperthyroidism. The V call is TRBV27, the J call TRBJ1-1, with D possibly matching TRBD1 (6 bases). CDR3 coding DNA: TGTGCCAGCAGTTTATGGGCAGGGGTTCGGACTGAAGCTTTCTTT. This gives the protein CASSLWAGVRTEAFF.